This TCR beta chain came from a study of blood T cells in healthy people across ages. The use of a sample-barcoded 5' primer and a J-beta primer mix characterized a second PCR of roughly 6 to 11 cycles. Via MiXCR, TCRdb re-called the 5' RACE reads, giving one row per CDR3 protein. The data show about 640,000 distinct CDR3 sequences, with roughly three fifths seen just once and approximately 37% held by the top ten. J was trimmed by 4 bases and V by 2 bases; bases with no gene match: 8. CDR3 size: 15 residues. Germline CDR1 is SGHKS and CDR2 is YYEKEE (reference sequence). This clonotype appeared many times.

Sequencing input: blood. This clonotype was obtained from a man between 60 and 70 years old in good health. The chain has TRBV5-5 and TRBJ2-5, with 7 bases lining up with TRBD1. CDR3 nucleotides: TGTGCCAGCAGCTTCCGACAGGGTGGACGAGAGACCCAGTACTTC. Protein sequence: CASSFRQGGRETQYF.